This T cell receptor beta chain was obtained from a study of neoadjuvant anti-PD-1 for oral cavity cancer. The repertoire was sequenced with immunoSEQ multiplex PCR; TCRdb's copy has only in-frame clones and lacks some. The table has tens of thousands of clones, about 85% seen once. The CDR3 covers 13 residues. The ends were cut back, 7 bases at V and 0 bases at J, with 10 bases in the middle. Germline CDR1 and CDR2: SNHLY and FYNNEI. Indicated time point: after neoadjuvant nivolumab, at surgical resection. No culture or expansion preceded analysis of these blood cells. This chain uses TRBV2 with TRBJ2-7; D may be TRBD1 (5 bases). The TCR comes from a person between 35 and 79 years old with oral cavity squamous cell carcinoma. The sample consisted of PBMCs, taken after nivolumab (anti-PD-1) treatment. For the CDR3, the DNA is TGTGCCAGCAAAGGGGAAAGCTCCTACGAGCAGTACTTC. It specifies CASKGESSYEQYF.